This T cell receptor (beta chain) was observed in a study of blood T cell repertoires in COVID-19. For the study at large: The study drew acute and convalescent COVID-19 samples from the United States, Italy and Spain. Sources were T cells, B-cell-depleted T cells, or PBMCs; the material itself was cDNA or gDNA.

Per the original data handling: The authors estimated nucleated cell counts from reference gene primer amplification. Sequenced by immunoSEQ multiplex PCR; TCRdb stores in-frame clones only, minus some. V, J and clone size derive from that table, while D and trimming were established from the DNA sequence. In the table there are 83,000 or so clones, roughly 79% of which are singletons. The CDR3 loop spans 16 amino acids. V lost 1 base and J 1 base, leaving 14 bases between the germline ends. CDR1 SGHRS and CDR2 YFSETQ come from the germline V gene. The TCR sequence derives from an elderly woman with acute or convalescent COVID-19. V usage is TRBV5-1 and J usage is TRBJ2-5, with D possibly being TRBD2 (6 bases). The sequenced material came from peripheral blood. CDR3 coding DNA: TGCGCCAGCAGCTTGTCGGGGGTAACTGTCCAAGAGACCCAGTACTTC. This sequence encodes CASSLSGVTVQETQYF.